A single T cell receptor beta chain is shown here with its context. The sample originates from a study of control samples from healthy donors and cancer patients. Unmatched junction bases numbered 13, after V lost 5 bases and J lost 4 bases. Germline CDR1 reads SGHVS; CDR2 reads FNYEAQ. CDR3 length equals 16 residues. TCRdb's copy holds only in-frame clones and misses some; the assay was immunoSEQ multiplex PCR. The table has approximately 100,000 clones, approximately 90% seen once. Sequences were obtained from blood. The chain links TRBV7-6 to TRBJ2-7; 8 positions match TRBD1. The sequence was collected from a woman under 30 in good health. The CDR3 DNA sequence: TGTGCCAGCAGCCCTTGGGGCCAGGGGGCGTCTTACGAGCAGTACTTC. It yields the protein CASSPWGQGASYEQYF. Complete variable domain (other parts from reference TRBV7-6 and TRBJ2-7): GAGVSQSPRYKVTKRGQDVALRCDPISGHVSLYWYRQALGQGPEFLTYFNYEAQQDKSGLPNDRFSAERPEGSISTLTIQRTEQRDSAMYRCASSPWGQGASYEQYFGPGTRLTVT.